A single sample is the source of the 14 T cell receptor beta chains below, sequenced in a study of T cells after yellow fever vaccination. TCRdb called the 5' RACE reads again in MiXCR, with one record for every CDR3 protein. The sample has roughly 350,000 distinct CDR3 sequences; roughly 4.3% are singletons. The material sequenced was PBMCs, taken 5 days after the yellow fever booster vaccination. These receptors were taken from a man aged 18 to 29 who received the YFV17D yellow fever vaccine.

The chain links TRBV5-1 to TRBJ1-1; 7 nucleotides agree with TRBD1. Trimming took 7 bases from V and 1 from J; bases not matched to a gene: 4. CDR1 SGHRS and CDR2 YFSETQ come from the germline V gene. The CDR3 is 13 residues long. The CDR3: CASGDRANTEAFF. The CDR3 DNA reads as TGCGCCAGCGGTGACAGGGCGAACACTGAAGCTTTCTTT.

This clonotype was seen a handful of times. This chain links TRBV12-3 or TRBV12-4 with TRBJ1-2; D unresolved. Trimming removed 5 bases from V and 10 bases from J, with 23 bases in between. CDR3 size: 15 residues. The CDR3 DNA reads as TGTGCCAGCAGTGGTCCAGGCGTTTTTGTAGGAGCCTACACCTTC. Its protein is CASSGPGVFVGAYTF.

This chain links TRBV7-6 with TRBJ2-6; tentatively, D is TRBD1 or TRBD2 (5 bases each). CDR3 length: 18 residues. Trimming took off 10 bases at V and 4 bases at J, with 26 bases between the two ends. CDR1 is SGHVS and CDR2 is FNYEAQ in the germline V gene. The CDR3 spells CAINRGDPRYVGANVLTF. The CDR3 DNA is TGTGCCATCAACCGAGGGGACCCTAGATACGTGGGGGCCAACGTCCTGACTTTC.

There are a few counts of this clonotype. The CDR3 bases are TGCGCCAGCAGCTTGGGGGACAGGGTTTTCAGTGAGCAGTTCTTC. It specifies CASSLGDRVFSEQFF. This sequence joins TRBV5-1 and TRBJ2-1; 9 nucleotides match TRBD1. CDR1 and CDR2 (germline): SGHRS, YFSETQ. V was clipped by 0 bases and J by 9 bases; unmatched bases: 7. There are 15 residues in the CDR3.

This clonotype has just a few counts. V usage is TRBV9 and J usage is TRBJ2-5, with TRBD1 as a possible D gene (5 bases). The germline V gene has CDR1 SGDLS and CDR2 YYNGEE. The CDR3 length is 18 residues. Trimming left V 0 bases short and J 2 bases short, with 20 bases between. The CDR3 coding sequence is TGTGCCAGCAGCGTAGTTCCGAGGAAGACAGTTTTGCAAGAGACCCAGTACTTC. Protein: CASSVVPRKTVLQETQYF.

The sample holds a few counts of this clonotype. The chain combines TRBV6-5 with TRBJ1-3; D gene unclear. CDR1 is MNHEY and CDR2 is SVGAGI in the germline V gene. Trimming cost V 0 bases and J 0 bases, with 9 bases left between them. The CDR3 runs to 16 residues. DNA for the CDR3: TGTGCCAGCAGTTACTCGCAGCGATTCTCTGGAAACACCATATATTTT. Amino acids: CASSYSQRFSGNTIYF.

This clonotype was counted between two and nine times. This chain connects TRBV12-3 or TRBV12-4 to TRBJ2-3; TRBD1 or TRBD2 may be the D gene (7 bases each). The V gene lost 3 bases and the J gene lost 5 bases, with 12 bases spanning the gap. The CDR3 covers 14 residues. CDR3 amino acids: CASSFPRGGDTQYF. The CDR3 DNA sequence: TGTGCCAGCAGTTTCCCCAGGGGGGGAGATACGCAGTATTTT.

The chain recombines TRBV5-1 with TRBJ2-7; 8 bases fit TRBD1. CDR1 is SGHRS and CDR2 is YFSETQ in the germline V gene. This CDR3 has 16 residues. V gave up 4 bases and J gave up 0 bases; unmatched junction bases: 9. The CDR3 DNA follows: TGCGCCAGCAGCCCCTCCGGTGGGACAGGCTCCTACGAGCAGTACTTC. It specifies CASSPSGGTGSYEQYF.

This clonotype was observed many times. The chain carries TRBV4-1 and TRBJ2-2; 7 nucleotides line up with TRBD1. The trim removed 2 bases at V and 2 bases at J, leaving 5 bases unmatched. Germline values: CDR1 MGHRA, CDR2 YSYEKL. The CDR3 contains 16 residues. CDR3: CASSQRQGFNTGELFF. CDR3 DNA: TGCGCCAGCAGCCAAAGACAGGGCTTCAACACCGGGGAGCTGTTTTTT.

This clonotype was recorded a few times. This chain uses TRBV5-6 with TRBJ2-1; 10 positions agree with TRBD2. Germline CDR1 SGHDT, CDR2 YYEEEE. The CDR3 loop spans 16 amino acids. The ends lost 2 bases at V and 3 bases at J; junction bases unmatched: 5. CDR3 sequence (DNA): TGTGCCAGCAGCTTTAGTAAGCGGGGGGGCTACAATGAGCAGTTCTTC. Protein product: CASSFSKRGGYNEQFF. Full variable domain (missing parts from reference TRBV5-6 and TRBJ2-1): DAGVTQSPTHLIKTRGQQVTLRCSPKSGHDTVSWYQQALGQGPQFIFQYYEEEERQRGNFPDRFSGHQFPNYSSELNVNALLLGDSALYLCASSFSKRGGYNEQFFGPGTRLTVL.

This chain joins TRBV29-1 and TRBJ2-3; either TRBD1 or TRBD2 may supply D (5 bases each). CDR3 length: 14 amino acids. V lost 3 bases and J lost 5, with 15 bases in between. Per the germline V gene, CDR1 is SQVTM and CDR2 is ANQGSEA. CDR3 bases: TGCAGCGTTGATTGCCCGCAGGGACGAGATACGCAGTATTTT. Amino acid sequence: CSVDCPQGRDTQYF.

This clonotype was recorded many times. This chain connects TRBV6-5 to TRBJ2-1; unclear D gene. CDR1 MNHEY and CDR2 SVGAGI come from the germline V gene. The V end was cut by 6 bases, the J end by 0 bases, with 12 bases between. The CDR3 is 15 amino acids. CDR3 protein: CASRLSSLSYNEQFF. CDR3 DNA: TGTGCCAGCAGACTAAGTTCCCTCTCCTACAATGAGCAGTTCTTC.

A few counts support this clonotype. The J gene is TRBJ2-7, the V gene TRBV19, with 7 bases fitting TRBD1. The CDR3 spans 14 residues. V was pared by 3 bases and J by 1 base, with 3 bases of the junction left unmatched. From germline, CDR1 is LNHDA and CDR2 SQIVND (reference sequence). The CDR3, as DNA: TGTGCCAGTAGTATGACAGGGAGTTCCTACGAGCAGTACGTC. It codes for CASSMTGSSYEQYV.

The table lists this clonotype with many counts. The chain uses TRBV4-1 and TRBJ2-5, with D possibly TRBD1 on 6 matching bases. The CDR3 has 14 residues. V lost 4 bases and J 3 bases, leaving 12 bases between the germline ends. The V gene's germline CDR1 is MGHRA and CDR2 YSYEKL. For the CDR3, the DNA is TGCGCCAGCAGCCCCTTGCCAGGGGAAGAGACCCAGTACTTC. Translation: CASSPLPGEETQYF.